This T cell receptor beta chain derives from a study of blood T cell repertoires in COVID-19. Background on the study: Nucleic acid was either cDNA or gDNA, and it came from T cells, B-cell-depleted T cells, or PBMCs.

In assigning cohorts, the study relied on participant-reported clinical history. Two consecutive negative NP/OP PCR tests, clearance, or resolved symptoms defined Cohort 3 recovery. CDR3 length equals 17 residues. Per germline, CDR1 MNHEY and CDR2 SMNVEV (reference sequence). V lost 5 bases to trimming and J lost 3 bases; unmatched junction nucleotides: 14. Method: immunoSEQ multiplex PCR; TCRdb's copy keeps in-frame clones and lacks some. The sample lists just over 350,000 clones, roughly 84% seen once, with 2.5% to 3% in the top ten. What was sequenced was PBMCs or T cells enriched from blood (not recorded which). The chain joins TRBV27 to TRBJ1-2, with 8 bases matching TRBD1. The sequence was obtained from a woman aged 25 to 39 who had recovered from COVID-19. CDR3: CASSPDPSTGAYYGYTF. Written as DNA, the CDR3 is TGTGCCAGCAGTCCCGACCCTTCGACAGGGGCTTACTATGGCTACACCTTC.